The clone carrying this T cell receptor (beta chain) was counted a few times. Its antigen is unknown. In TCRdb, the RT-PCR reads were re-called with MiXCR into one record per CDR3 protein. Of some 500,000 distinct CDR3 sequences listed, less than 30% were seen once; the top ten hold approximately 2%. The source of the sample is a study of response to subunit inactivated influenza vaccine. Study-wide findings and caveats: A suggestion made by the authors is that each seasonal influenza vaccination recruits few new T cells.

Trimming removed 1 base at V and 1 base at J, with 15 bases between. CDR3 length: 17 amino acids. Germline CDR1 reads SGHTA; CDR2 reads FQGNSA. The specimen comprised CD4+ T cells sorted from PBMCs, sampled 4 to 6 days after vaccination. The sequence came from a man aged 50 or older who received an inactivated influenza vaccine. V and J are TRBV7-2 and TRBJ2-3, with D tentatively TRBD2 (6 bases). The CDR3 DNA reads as TGTGCCAGCAGCTTAGGGCCTCGGCGGGAACGCACAGATACGCAGTATTTT. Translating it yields CASSLGPRRERTDTQYF.